Listed below are T cell receptor beta chains from one sample, sequenced in a study of T-cell reconstitution after alpha-beta-depleted transplantation in children. TCRdb independently ran MiXCR on the PCR reads; one entry per CDR3 protein. The table has fewer than 750,000 distinct CDR3 sequences, 23% seen once. Sample: PBMCs, mostly from graft donor cells, taken 360 days after TCRalphabeta/CD19-depleted stem cell transplant. These TCRs come from a boy in the first two years of life who had a stem cell transplant for acute myeloid leukemia, so the T cells may come from the graft donor. The CDR3 runs from the conserved cysteine through the conserved F or W. The D gene is left open where the match is weak. Rows give clone size only sometimes, using once, few, many, or a class for an expanded clone.

>.|TRBJ1-2|TRBV20-1|few
CSARAGQGRGGYTF
TGCAGTGCTAGAGCAGGCCAGGGGAGAGGAGGCTACACCTTC
>TRBD1|TRBJ2-7|TRBV7-2|.
CASTLTAGQVLDEQYF
TGTGCCAGCACCCTCACTGCGGGACAGGTTCTTGACGAGCAGTACTTC
>TRBD1|TRBJ2-1|TRBV2|.
CASNPQGATYNEQFF
TGTGCCAGCAACCCACAGGGGGCCACCTACAATGAGCAGTTCTTC
>TRBD1|TRBJ1-2|TRBV19|many
CASSIAPGGLGYTF
TGTGCCAGTAGTATAGCACCAGGGGGACTCGGCTACACCTTC
>.|TRBJ2-2|TRBV7-9|.
CASSLSQGIGELFF
TGTGCCAGCAGCTTATCCCAGGGGATCGGGGAGCTGTTTTTT
>.|TRBJ2-5|TRBV7-2|many
CASSFLAGLETQYF
TGTGCCAGCAGCTTTCTCGCGGGCCTAGAGACCCAGTACTTC
>.|TRBJ2-3|TRBV5-6|.
CASSVIGASTDTQYF
TGTGCCAGCAGCGTCATCGGAGCTAGCACAGATACGCAGTATTTT
>.|TRBJ2-3|TRBV5-6|.
CASSLWGSTDTQYF
TGTGCCAGCAGCTTGTGGGGAAGCACAGATACGCAGTATTTT
>TRBD2|TRBJ2-1|TRBV20-1|.
CSARAESLAGGHSYNEQFF
TGCAGTGCTAGAGCCGAGTCACTAGCGGGGGGGCACTCCTACAATGAGCAGTTCTTC
>TRBD2|TRBJ2-1|TRBV16|many
CASSQSGSLAASYNEQFF
TGTGCCAGCAGCCAATCGGGAAGCCTAGCGGCCTCCTACAATGAGCAGTTCTTC
>TRBD1|TRBJ2-3|TRBV11-3|many
CASSPNLDRVNTQYF
TGTGCCAGCAGCCCTAATTTGGACAGGGTCAATACGCAGTATTTT
>.|TRBJ2-1|TRBV20-1|few
CSAPKTRFDGYNEQFF
TGCAGTGCTCCCAAGACCCGCTTTGACGGCTACAATGAGCAGTTCTTC
>.|TRBJ2-1|TRBV12-3/TRBV12-4|.
CASSLGGQLDEQFF
TGTGCCAGCAGTTTGGGGGGACAGCTCGATGAGCAGTTCTTC
>.|TRBJ2-4|TRBV11-1|once
CASSRGGHIQYF
TGTGCCAGCAGCCGAGGGGGGCACATTCAGTACTTC
>.|TRBJ2-4|TRBV25-1|.
CASSHTSSGNIQYF
TGTGCCAGCAGCCACACTAGCAGCGGAAACATTCAGTACTTC
>TRBD2|TRBJ2-3|TRBV7-2|.
CASSLRAGETDTQYF
TGTGCCAGCAGCTTACGGGCGGGGGAAACAGATACGCAGTATTTT
>TRBD1|TRBJ2-1|TRBV10-3|.
CAISPTGGRQMQFF
TGTGCCATCAGTCCAACAGGGGGCCGACAAATGCAGTTCTTC
>.|TRBJ2-6|TRBV20-1|.
CSARSAGANVLTF
TGCAGTGCTAGGAGCGCTGGGGCCAACGTCCTGACTTTC
>.|TRBJ2-1|TRBV24-1|.
CATSDPRDSYNEQFF
TGTGCCACCAGTGACCCTCGGGACTCCTACAATGAGCAGTTCTTC
>TRBD2|TRBJ2-5|TRBV11-2|.
CASSLDRRGVVWQYF
TGTGCCAGCAGCTTAGATCGGCGGGGGGTCGTCTGGCAGTACTTC
>.|TRBJ2-1|TRBV2|.
CASNAVHRDNEQFF
TGTGCCAGCAATGCCGTCCATCGAGACAATGAGCAGTTCTTC
>.|TRBJ2-2|TRBV28|.
CASERFPPNTGELFF
TGTGCCAGCGAGAGATTTCCCCCGAACACCGGGGAGCTGTTTTTT
>TRBD2|TRBJ2-1|TRBV20-1|.
CSARGRRAGVDEQFF
TGCAGTGCTAGAGGTCGGCGGGCGGGGGTCGATGAGCAGTTCTTC
>TRBD2|TRBJ2-1|TRBV7-2|.
CASSSGGSNEQFF
TGTGCCAGCAGCTCGGGGGGGTCCAATGAGCAGTTCTTC
>.|TRBJ2-5|TRBV12-3/TRBV12-4|many
CASSLENQETQYF
TGTGCCAGCAGTTTAGAGAACCAAGAGACCCAGTACTTC
>.|TRBJ2-5|TRBV12-5|few
CASGLGGPSAQETQYF
TGTGCTAGTGGTTTGGGGGGCCCCAGTGCCCAAGAGACCCAGTACTTC
>.|TRBJ2-3|TRBV15|few
CATWKTDTDTQYF
TGTGCCACCTGGAAGACAGACACAGATACGCAGTATTTT
>.|TRBJ2-1|TRBV20-1|.
CSASGTPNNEQFF
TGCAGTGCGTCCGGGACACCCAACAATGAGCAGTTCTTC
>TRBD2|TRBJ2-4|TRBV12-3/TRBV12-4|.
CASSPATSGRKNIQYF
TGTGCCAGCAGCCCAGCGACTAGCGGGAGAAAAAACATTCAGTACTTC
>.|TRBJ2-7|TRBV29-1|.
CSVADKPYEQYF
TGCAGCGTTGCGGACAAACCCTACGAGCAGTACTTC
>.|TRBJ1-2|TRBV28|.
CASRTRGGLVDGYTF
TGTGCCAGCAGGACAAGGGGGGGGCTGGTGGATGGCTACACCTTC
>TRBD1|TRBJ1-1|TRBV5-1|.
CASSEIQGRNTEAFF
TGCGCCAGCAGCGAAATACAGGGGCGGAACACTGAAGCTTTCTTT
>.|TRBJ1-5|TRBV6-1|.
CASSGLQGRPQHF
TGTGCCAGCAGTGGACTTCAAGGACGGCCCCAGCATTTT
>.|TRBJ1-5|TRBV12-3/TRBV12-4|many
CASSSERENQPQHF
TGTGCCAGCAGTTCGGAGCGGGAGAATCAGCCCCAGCATTTT
>.|TRBJ2-7|TRBV7-9|.
CASTYQGYEQYF
TGTGCCAGCACCTATCAGGGGTACGAGCAGTACTTC
>TRBD1|TRBJ2-5|TRBV20-1|many
CSARVWDRASGETQYF
TGCAGTGCTAGAGTGTGGGACAGGGCCTCGGGGGAGACCCAGTACTTC
>.|TRBJ2-6|TRBV6-5|.
CASSYTVRGRSGANVLTF
TGTGCCAGCAGTTACACGGTCAGGGGGAGGTCTGGGGCCAACGTCCTGACTTTC
>TRBD1|TRBJ1-6|TRBV28|.
CASSWGGDSYNSPLHF
TGTGCCAGCAGTTGGGGTGGGGACAGCTATAATTCACCCCTCCACTTT
>.|TRBJ2-2|TRBV12-3/TRBV12-4|.
CASSPGTPTGELFF
TGTGCCAGCAGCCCCGGGACACCCACCGGGGAGCTGTTTTTT
>TRBD1|TRBJ2-1|TRBV7-9|many
CASSLDGQGGYNEQFF
TGTGCCAGCAGCCTCGACGGACAGGGGGGCTACAATGAGCAGTTCTTC
>.|TRBJ2-1|TRBV29-1|.
CSVGLGGPNEQFF
TGCAGCGTTGGTCTTGGGGGTCCCAATGAGCAGTTCTTC
>TRBD2|TRBJ2-3|TRBV20-1|many
CSARPKTSGGPRGTDTQYF
TGCAGTGCCCGCCCTAAGACTAGCGGGGGCCCAAGGGGCACAGATACGCAGTATTTT
>.|TRBJ2-2|TRBV7-2|many
CASSSTGPTGELFF
TGTGCCAGCAGCTCCACAGGGCCCACCGGGGAGCTGTTTTTT
>TRBD1|TRBJ2-1|TRBV9|few
CASSATGGRNEQFF
TGTGCCAGCAGCGCCACAGGGGGCCGGAATGAGCAGTTCTTC
>.|TRBJ1-3|TRBV28|once
CASSFRWGLDGNTIYF
TGTGCCAGCAGTTTTCGCTGGGGGCTGGACGGAAACACCATATATTTT
>.|TRBJ1-5|TRBV12-3/TRBV12-4|few
CASRYTGPIGQPQHF
TGTGCCAGCAGGTATACAGGTCCGATCGGTCAGCCCCAGCATTTT
>TRBD2|TRBJ2-3|TRBV20-1|many
CSAHLLAGGNTQYF
TGCAGTGCCCACCTACTAGCGGGGGGGAATACGCAGTATTTT
>.|TRBJ1-3|TRBV20-1|many
CSAKTDQHPGNTIYF
TGCAGTGCTAAGACGGACCAACATCCCGGAAACACCATATATTTT
>.|TRBJ1-1|TRBV5-1|few
CASTKGGTEAFF
TGCGCCAGTACGAAAGGTGGCACTGAAGCTTTCTTT
>TRBD2|TRBJ2-1|TRBV20-1|.
CSARVLSGPTPGNEQFF
TGCAGTGCTAGAGTCCTTAGCGGGCCTACACCGGGGAATGAGCAGTTCTTC
>.|TRBJ2-5|TRBV16|many
CASSYGQVQETQYF
TGTGCCAGCAGTTATGGACAAGTCCAAGAGACCCAGTACTTC
>TRBD1|TRBJ2-3|TRBV28|few
CASSLDRDRDTQYF
TGTGCCAGCAGCCTCGACAGGGACAGGGATACGCAGTATTTT
>TRBD2|TRBJ2-3|TRBV12-3/TRBV12-4|.
CASSSGLAGGKTDTQYF
TGTGCCAGCAGCTCAGGACTAGCGGGGGGTAAGACAGATACGCAGTATTTT
>.|TRBJ2-3|TRBV27|many
CASSSTYTQYF
TGTGCCAGCAGCTCCACTTATACGCAGTATTTT
>TRBD1|TRBJ2-1|TRBV29-1|many
CSVATGQGPNEQFF
TGCAGCGTTGCTACGGGACAGGGTCCGAATGAGCAGTTCTTC
>TRBD1|TRBJ1-4|TRBV24-1|.
CATSDPRDREGEKLFF
TGTGCCACCAGTGACCCTCGGGACAGGGAGGGGGAAAAACTGTTTTTT